A selection of T cell receptor beta chains follows, all from one sample in a study of vaccination and CD4 T cells after COVID-19. For these receptors, no antigen is known. MiXCR was run by TCRdb on the PCR reads, yielding one entry per CDR3 protein. The sample lists approximately 13,000 distinct CDR3 sequences; around half were seen once. Specimen: CD4+ T cells from blood, cultured in vitro. These receptor sequences come from a human donor who had recovered from COVID-19. The CDR3 runs from the conserved cysteine through the conserved F or W. D genes are given only for firm matches. Expanded clones get a size class; other rows say once, few or many, or leave the size out.

V: TRBV24-1; size: -; J: TRBJ2-3; D: TRBD2; DNA: TGTGCCACCAGTGATTTGGGGCAGGGCGGGAGGGCAGATACGCAGTATTTT; CDR3: CATSDLGQGGRADTQYF
V: TRBV6-1; size: -; J: TRBJ1-2; D: -; DNA: TGTGCCAGCAGTGTAGAGTCCAGGGGCGGCTACACCTTC; CDR3: CASSVESRGGYTF
V: TRBV21-1; size: few; J: TRBJ2-7; D: -; DNA: TGTGCCAGCAGGGTCCGACTGAAAACTCGGCACGAGCAGTACTTC; CDR3: CASRVRLKTRHEQYF
V: TRBV6-1; size: -; J: TRBJ1-6; D: -; DNA: TGTGCCAGCACGGGAAATGCGGTGAGATCACCCCTCCACTTT; CDR3: CASTGNAVRSPLHF
V: TRBV6-1; size: -; J: TRBJ1-2; D: TRBD1; DNA: TGTGCCAGCAGTGTGTCCGGGACAGGGGGCGGCTACACCTTC; CDR3: CASSVSGTGGGYTF
V: TRBV12-3/TRBV12-4; size: -; J: TRBJ2-1; D: TRBD2; DNA: TGTGCCAGCAGTTTTGTTCTAGCGGGGGGGGTCAATGAGCAGTTCTTC; CDR3: CASSFVLAGGVNEQFF
V: TRBV5-1; size: once; J: TRBJ1-1; D: TRBD1; DNA: TGCGCCAGCAGCTTTCTGGGACAGAAGGATGAAGCTTTCTTT; CDR3: CASSFLGQKDEAFF
V: TRBV29-1; size: -; J: TRBJ2-1; D: -; DNA: TGCAGCGCAGGACAGCTCCTCTCCTACAATGAGCAGTTCTTC; CDR3: CSAGQLLSYNEQFF
V: TRBV19; size: -; J: TRBJ2-7; D: -; DNA: TGTGCCAGTGCCGACCCAGGGGGGACAGACTACGAGCAGTACTTC; CDR3: CASADPGGTDYEQYF
V: TRBV20-1; size: -; J: TRBJ1-1; D: -; DNA: TGCAGTGGACGTCCAGCGAACACTGAAGCTTTCTTT; CDR3: CSGRPANTEAFF
V: TRBV5-4; size: once; J: TRBJ2-7; D: TRBD2; DNA: TGTGCCAGCAGCAAAACCGGGACTAGCTACGAGCAGTACTTC; CDR3: CASSKTGTSYEQYF
V: TRBV20-1; size: large; J: TRBJ2-2; D: -; DNA: TGCAGTGCTACCGATAGAGGGCGCGCCGGGGAGCTGTTTTTT; CDR3: CSATDRGRAGELFF
V: TRBV27; size: -; J: TRBJ1-2; D: -; DNA: TGTGCCAGCAGCCATGGGACACCGCCCCTTCTCTATGGCTACACCTTC; CDR3: CASSHGTPPLLYGYTF
V: TRBV4-1; size: -; J: TRBJ1-5; D: TRBD1; DNA: TGCGCCAGCAGCCAAGACGACCAATCCGGGACAGGCTACAATCAGCCCCAGCATTTT; CDR3: CASSQDDQSGTGYNQPQHF
V: TRBV27; size: -; J: TRBJ2-2; D: -; DNA: TGTGCCAGCAGCCCCCTGGGCACCGGGGAGCTGTTTTTT; CDR3: CASSPLGTGELFF
V: TRBV7-9; size: once; J: TRBJ1-5; D: TRBD1; DNA: TGTGCCAGCAGCTTAGGCAGGGGGAACAATCAGCCCCAGCATTTT; CDR3: CASSLGRGNNQPQHF
V: TRBV7-9; size: -; J: TRBJ1-1; D: TRBD1; DNA: TGTGCCAGCAGCCTACCGGGACAGGGGGCTTCTGGAGCTTTCTTT; CDR3: CASSLPGQGASGAFF
V: TRBV6-2/TRBV6-3; size: -; J: TRBJ2-3; D: -; DNA: TGTGCCAGCAGTTACTCAAAGACAGACCCCACAGATACGCAGTATTTT; CDR3: CASSYSKTDPTDTQYF
V: TRBV2; size: -; J: TRBJ1-5; D: -; DNA: TGTGCCAGCAGATCGGATAGATCGGGCAATCAGCCCCAGCATTTT; CDR3: CASRSDRSGNQPQHF
V: TRBV29-1; size: -; J: TRBJ2-3; D: -; DNA: TGCAGCCTTGAAACCCGAGATACGCAGTATTTT; CDR3: CSLETRDTQYF
V: TRBV30; size: -; J: TRBJ1-2; D: -; DNA: TGTGCCTGGTCCAGGGGCCCTAACTATGGCTACACCTTC; CDR3: CAWSRGPNYGYTF
V: TRBV7-6; size: -; J: TRBJ1-1; D: TRBD1; DNA: TGTGCCAGCAGCTTAGAAGGACAGGGGTTTAACACTGAAGCTTTCTTT; CDR3: CASSLEGQGFNTEAFF